This passage covers 16 T cell receptor beta chains from one sample sequenced in a study of radiation and T cells in renal cell carcinoma (dated by TCRdb to between 2020 and 2021). The time point label of this sample denotes: blood 2 weeks post-SBRT. The sample's treatment or condition label, in plain terms: 15 Gy SBRT to primary tumor, nephrectomy 4 weeks later. Libraries came from the immunoSEQ multiplex PCR assay. As stored in TCRdb, this immuneACCESS dataset retains in-frame rearrangements with V and J assigned. A fraction of the clones does not appear; measured against another copy, unresolved V genes explain less than half of the discrepancy, and the remainder lacks a known reason. Here the sample has about 130,000 clones; around 85% occur a single time. The biggest ten clones account for under 6.5% of the sample. The sequencing used blood, collected from a patient whose treatment included radiotherapy and nephrectomy. The receptors originated from a man aged 45-65 years with renal cell carcinoma.

In this sample, this clone turned up once. One end of the junction does not line up with germline, which may come from a read error. J is TRBJ2-5 and V is TRBV7-7; 7 bases are a match to TRBD1. CDR1 is SSHAT, CDR2 FNYEAQ, per germline (reference sequence). The CDR3 runs 16 residues. CDR3 protein: CASSRDSSTLLETQYF. The CDR3 DNA is TGTGCTAGCAGCAGGGACAGCAGCACCCTCCTAGAGACCCAGTACTTC.

Only a few counts were recorded for this clone. The chain uses TRBV27 and TRBJ1-1; the D is unclear. CDR3 length: 13 amino acids. The V and J ends lost 6 bases and 1 base respectively, with 9 bases between them. Germline CDR1 reads MNHEY; CDR2 reads SMNVEV (reference sequence). The CDR3, as DNA: TGTGCCAGCAGCCTATATGGGAACACTGAAGCTTTCTTT. Translated: CASSLYGNTEAFF.

This clone was observed a handful of times. The rearrangement links TRBV2 to TRBJ2-1; 10 bases agree with TRBD2. Trimming took 5 bases from V and 4 from J; bases not matched to a gene: 8. Germline assignment: CDR1 SNHLY and CDR2 FYNNEI. The CDR3 extends over 16 amino acids. CDR3 in DNA: TGTGCCAGCAGTAAACTAGCGGGATTGGGTTACAATGAGCAGTTCTTC. Protein: CASSKLAGLGYNEQFF.

The table lists this clone with a count of one. The chain employs TRBV19 and TRBJ1-3; the D is unclear. Germline CDR1 is LNHDA and CDR2 is SQIVND (reference sequence). V dropped 9 bases and J dropped 2 bases, with 8 bases sitting between them. The length of the CDR3 is 12 residues. The CDR3 sequence: CASSPAGNTIYF. The DNA of the CDR3 is TGTGCCAGCTCGCCGGCTGGAAACACCATATATTTT. Supplemented by reference TRBV19 and TRBJ1-3, the full variable domain reads DGGITQSPKYLFRKEGQNVTLSCEQNLNHDAMYWYRQDPGQGLRLIYYSQIVNDFQKGDIAEGYSVSREKKESFPLTVTSAQKNPTAFYLCASSPAGNTIYFGEGSWLTVV.

V and J are TRBV15 and TRBJ2-5; TRBD2 agrees at 11 bases. Germline assignment: CDR1 LNHNV and CDR2 YYDKDF (reference sequence). The length of the CDR3 is 16 residues. V dropped 7 bases and J dropped 2; count of bases not matched to a gene: 9. The CDR3 sequence is CATTLSGGADQETQYF. CDR3 in DNA: TGTGCCACCACCCTTAGCGGGGGGGCGGATCAAGAGACCCAGTACTTC.

CDR3 sequence (DNA): TGTGCCTGGAGTTACAGGGGTTACGAGCAGTACTTC. Translating gives CAWSYRGYEQYF. This chain joins TRBV30 and TRBJ2-7; 7 nucleotides match TRBD1. Germline assignment: CDR1 GTSNPN and CDR2 SVGIG (reference sequence). V shed 2 bases and J 4 bases; nucleotides not matched to a gene: 2. This CDR3 is 12 amino acids long.

The V call is TRBV29-1, the J call TRBJ2-7; 8 bases line up with TRBD1. The V gene's germline CDR1 is SQVTM and CDR2 ANQGSEA. CDR3 length: 12 amino acids. J was trimmed by 1 base and V by 6 bases; bases with no gene match: 2. CDR3 region: CSVRTGSYEQYF. The CDR3 DNA is TGCAGCGTACGGACAGGGTCCTACGAGCAGTACTTC.

V and J are TRBV19 and TRBJ2-7; D is unclear. CDR3 size: 15 residues. Germline V lookup: CDR1 LNHDA, CDR2 SQIVND (reference sequence). The V and J ends lost 6 bases and 4 bases respectively, with 19 bases between them. Here the CDR3 reads CASRIRESGFYEQYF. The CDR3 DNA sequence: TGTGCCAGTAGGATCCGAGAGAGTGGTTTTTACGAGCAGTACTTC.

The chain recombines TRBV7-2 with TRBJ2-1; 10 nucleotides line up with TRBD1. CDR3 length: 14 amino acids. V lost 5 bases and J lost 6; bases outside the gene matches: 4. From germline, CDR1 is SGHTA and CDR2 FQGNSA. CDR3 sequence reads: CASSRWTGGNEQFF. The CDR3 coding sequence is TGTGCCAGCAGCCGATGGACAGGGGGCAATGAGCAGTTCTTC.

The rearrangement links TRBV6-4 to TRBJ2-1; 10 bases map to TRBD2. V shed 2 bases and J 2 bases; nucleotides not matched to a gene: 6. CDR1 is MRHNA, CDR2 SNTAGT, per germline. This CDR3 region has 17 residues. The CDR3 nucleotides are TGTGCCAGCAGTGACCGGCCTAGCGGGGGAACCTACAATGAGCAGTTCTTC. Translation: CASSDRPSGGTYNEQFF.

The chain combines TRBV5-5 with TRBJ1-1; possible D gene TRBD1, 6 bases. The CDR3 has 15 amino acids. Deletions cut 3 bases from V and 4 bases from J, with 16 bases between. Germline V gene data show CDR1 as SGHKS and CDR2 as YYEKEE (reference sequence). CDR3 nucleotide sequence: TGTGCCAGCAGCTCTTTGACAGGTGGGGGCACTGAAGCTTTCTTT. Protein sequence: CASSSLTGGGTEAFF.

The chain has TRBV6-5 and TRBJ2-7; 8 bases map to TRBD1. This CDR3 comprises 13 residues. Germline V gene sequence: CDR1 MNHEY, CDR2 SVGAGI. Losses at the gene ends were 6 bases for V and 5 bases for J; bases not matched to a gene: 6. This chain's CDR3 is CASRKDRANEQYF. The CDR3 region has the DNA TGTGCCAGCAGGAAGGACAGGGCCAACGAGCAGTACTTC.

The V and J genes are TRBV7-2 and TRBJ2-7; 8 nucleotides align to TRBD2. The CDR3 is 14 residues long. Germline V gene sequence: CDR1 SGHTA, CDR2 FQGNSA. V lost 5 bases to trimming and J lost 5 bases; unmatched junction nucleotides: 8. This CDR3 is CASSPRGGRDEQYF. CDR3 bases: TGTGCCAGCAGCCCCCGGGGGGGGAGGGACGAGCAGTACTTC.

In its sample, this clone was seen a few times. One junction end disagrees with the germline gene, perhaps due to a read error. V and J are TRBV7-7 and TRBJ2-2; D gene uncertain. CDR3 length: 14 residues. Looked up from germline, CDR1 is SSHAT and CDR2 is FNYEAQ (reference sequence). CDR3 amino acids: CASSFSLSTGELFF. The CDR3 nucleotides are TGTGCTAGCAGCTTTTCGCTGTCCACCGGGGAGCTGTTTTTT.

This clone was recorded a few times. This sample includes further DNA sequences coding for the same CDR3. The chain combines TRBV4-1 with TRBJ2-3; 8 bases agree with TRBD2. In germline, CDR1 is MGHRA, CDR2 YSYEKL. This CDR3 has 15 amino acids. Trimming at V came to 1 base and at J to 2 bases, leaving 2 bases not matched to a gene. Here the CDR3 reads CASSQVSGTTDTQYF. CDR3 coding DNA: TGCGCCAGCAGCCAAGTTAGCGGGACCACAGATACGCAGTATTTT.

Concerning this clone itself: Compared with germline, one end of the junction differs, possibly owing to a read error. At the DNA level, this CDR3 is encoded by other sequences in the same sample as well. The chain employs TRBV30 and TRBJ2-7; 10 nucleotides agree with TRBD1. The CDR3 is 14 residues long. Per germline, CDR1 GTSNPN and CDR2 SVGIG (reference sequence). CDR3 sequence: CAWSVAGQGREQYF. Here the CDR3 DNA reads TGCGCCTGGAGTGTAGCGGGACAGGGGCGCGAGCAGTACTTC.